Listed here are 26 T cell receptor beta chains from one sample, sequenced in a study of HIV-infected patients and healthy controls. TCRdb used MiXCR to reprocess the 5' RACE reads, holding one entry per CDR3 protein. The data contain about 64,000 distinct CDR3 sequences, 15% to 20% of them singletons. Sequences were obtained from CD4+ T cells from blood. Receptor source: a human donor in good health.

The V call is TRBV7-3, the J call TRBJ2-7; 11 nucleotides line up with TRBD2. The CDR3 has 13 amino acids. V shed 4 bases and J 6 bases; nucleotides not matched to a gene: 2. CDR1 and CDR2 from the germline V gene are SGHTA and FQGTGA. The CDR3 DNA reads as TGTGCCAGCAGCTCCCTAGCGGGAGGCGAGCAGTACTTC. Encoded protein: CASSSLAGGEQYF.

This clonotype was detected only a few times. The rearrangement links TRBV4-1 to TRBJ1-2; 7 bases are shared with TRBD1. CDR1 MGHRA and CDR2 YSYEKL come from the germline V gene. With 1 base clipped from V and 5 bases from J, the junction kept 10 bases outside the gene matches. The CDR3 sequence is 16 residues long. CDR3 nucleotides: TGCGCCAGCAGCCAAGTTATCAAGACAGGGAGATATGGCTACACCTTC. Its translation: CASSQVIKTGRYGYTF.

This chain uses TRBV12-3 or TRBV12-4 with TRBJ2-5; the D is unclear. V was cut by 6 bases and J by 5 bases, with 16 bases left in between. The CDR3 runs to 14 residues. The DNA of the CDR3 is TGTGCCAGCAGAGGTGTAGGGCAGTATGAGACCCAGTACTTC. Residues: CASRGVGQYETQYF.

V usage is TRBV9 and J usage is TRBJ1-2; 11 bases are a match to TRBD1. After removal of 0 bases from V and 4 bases from J, the junction contained 14 bases not matched to a gene. Germline-derived CDR1 and CDR2 are SGDLS and YYNGEE. There are 19 residues in the CDR3. The CDR3 DNA reads as TGTGCCAGCAGCGTAGGCCGGGGGATCTCCGGGACAGGGGGCTATGGCTACACCTTC. Residues: CASSVGRGISGTGGYGYTF.

This clonotype was detected only a few times. This sequence joins TRBV20-1 and TRBJ1-5, with 10 bases that match TRBD1. From germline, CDR1 is DFQATT and CDR2 SNEGSKA (reference sequence). The CDR3 totals 16 residues. V lost 0 bases to trimming and J lost 5 bases; unmatched junction nucleotides: 7. The CDR3 region is CSAREPPGQGHQPQHF. The CDR3 nucleotides read TGCAGTGCTAGAGAACCTCCGGGACAGGGGCATCAGCCCCAGCATTTT.

This clonotype was observed a handful of times. V and J are TRBV7-9 and TRBJ2-7, with 9 bases fitting TRBD1. V lost 5 bases to trimming and J lost 5 bases; unmatched junction nucleotides: 10. From germline, CDR1 is SEHNR and CDR2 FQNEAQ (reference sequence). The CDR3 runs to 15 residues. The CDR3 is CASSPTGGLSHEQYF. As DNA, the CDR3 is TGTGCCAGCAGCCCGACAGGGGGGTTATCCCACGAGCAGTACTTC.

There are many counts of this clonotype. This sequence joins TRBV7-2 and TRBJ1-5; D unresolved. Germline V CDR1 and CDR2: SGHTA, FQGNSA. This CDR3 has 12 amino acids. V was trimmed by 5 bases and J by 7 bases, leaving 9 bases between them. CDR3 region: CASSKHGQPQHF. CDR3 sequence (DNA): TGTGCCAGCAGCAAACACGGCCAGCCCCAGCATTTT. Using reference TRBV7-2 and TRBJ1-5 for the parts outside the CDR3, the full variable domain is GAGVSQSPSNKVTEKGKDVELRCDPISGHTALYWYRQSLGQGLEFLIYFQGNSAPDKSGLPSDRFSAERTGGSVSTLTIQRTQQEDSAVYLCASSKHGQPQHFGDGTRLSIL.

This clonotype was detected ten times or more. The chain recombines TRBV5-1 with TRBJ2-3; perhaps TRBD2 as D (6 bases). Germline values: CDR1 SGHRS, CDR2 YFSETQ. The V gene lost 0 bases and the J gene lost 4 bases, with 18 bases spanning the gap. The CDR3 covers 17 residues. CDR3 bases: TGCGCCAGCAGCTTGGCCGGCTCTCCGGAGGGGTCAGATACGCAGTATTTT. It codes for CASSLAGSPEGSDTQYF.

This clonotype occurred many times. CDR3 in amino acids: CASSTRTSYNSPLHF. The CDR3 DNA sequence: TGTGCCAGCAGCACCCGGACATCTTATAATTCACCCCTCCACTTT. The chain recombines TRBV7-6 with TRBJ1-6; weak D call: TRBD1 (5 bases). Germline V gives CDR1 SGHVS, CDR2 FNYEAQ. Trimming stripped 5 bases from V and 4 bases from J, with 12 bases between. This CDR3 is built from 15 residues. The complete variable domain, with remaining parts taken from reference TRBV7-6 and TRBJ1-6, reads GAGVSQSPRYKVTKRGQDVALRCDPISGHVSLYWYRQALGQGPEFLTYFNYEAQQDKSGLPNDRFSAERPEGSISTLTIQRTEQRDSAMYRCASSTRTSYNSPLHFGNGTRLTVT.

The rearrangement uses TRBV20-1 and TRBJ1-1, with D possibly being TRBD1 (5 bases). The CDR3 totals 13 residues. CDR1 is DFQATT, CDR2 SNEGSKA, per germline (reference sequence). V lost 4 bases and J 5 bases, leaving 14 bases between the germline ends. The CDR3 is CSATAGVGTEAFF. The CDR3 nucleotides are TGCAGTGCTACGGCGGGGGTGGGTACTGAAGCTTTCTTT.

The J gene is TRBJ2-5, the V gene TRBV20-1; maybe TRBD1 (6 bases). Trimming stripped 3 bases from V and 2 bases from J, with 16 bases between. The CDR3 runs 15 residues. Germline CDR1 and CDR2: DFQATT and SNEGSKA (reference sequence). The CDR3 is CSARGDRQAQETQYF. For the CDR3, the DNA is TGCAGTGCTAGGGGCGATAGACAGGCTCAAGAGACCCAGTACTTC.

This clonotype was counted a few times. V gene TRBV20-1 combines with J gene TRBJ1-4; perhaps TRBD1 as D (5 bases). Looked up from germline, CDR1 is DFQATT and CDR2 is SNEGSKA (reference sequence). The germline V and J ends were trimmed by 6 bases and 1 base, with 15 bases remaining between them. This CDR3 is 15 amino acids long. The chain's CDR3 is CSALPGLGTNEKLFF. Here the CDR3 DNA reads TGCAGTGCCCTGCCAGGGTTAGGAACTAATGAAAAACTGTTTTTT.

This clonotype was seen just once. This rearrangement joins TRBV28 to TRBJ1-5; tentatively, D is TRBD1 (6 bases). The CDR3 consists of 14 residues. CDR1 is MDHEN, CDR2 SYDVKM, per germline. V shed 10 bases and J shed 4 bases, with 17 bases lying between them. The CDR3 DNA reads TGTGCCACTCGGGGGGGCAGTTTAAATCAGCCCCAGCATTTT. It translates to CATRGGSLNQPQHF.

The rearrangement links TRBV5-6 to TRBJ2-6; D is undetermined. CDR3 length: 17 amino acids. V shed 2 bases and J shed 0 bases, with 12 bases lying between them. Germline V gene sequence: CDR1 SGHDT, CDR2 YYEEEE. The DNA for the CDR3 is TGTGCCAGCAGCTTCGAGCTGACGAGCTCTGGGGCCAACGTCCTGACTTTC. Translating gives CASSFELTSSGANVLTF.

In this sample, this clonotype turned up a few times. The CDR3 sequence: CSASPPPGLSYEQYF. The CDR3 DNA follows: TGCAGTGCTAGTCCCCCACCAGGCCTGAGCTACGAGCAGTACTTC. The chain uses TRBV20-1 and TRBJ2-7; D uncertain. The CDR3 extends over 15 amino acids. Germline V lookup: CDR1 DFQATT, CDR2 SNEGSKA (reference sequence). The V end was cut by 3 bases, the J end by 3 bases, with 18 bases between.

This clonotype was detected ten times or more. The chain couples TRBV3-1 to TRBJ1-2; perhaps TRBD1 as D (6 bases). CDR1 is LGHDT and CDR2 is YNNKEL in the germline V gene (reference sequence). The V end lost 2 bases, the J end lost 7 bases, and 11 bases lay between the germline ends. The CDR3 extends over 13 amino acids. CDR3 DNA sequence: TGTGCCAGCAGCCAAACAGGGTTCGTTGGCTACACCTTC. This encodes CASSQTGFVGYTF.

This clonotype was seen more than once but under ten times. V and J are TRBV29-1 and TRBJ2-3; a weak D match, TRBD1 (6 bases). The germline V gene encodes CDR1 SQVTM and CDR2 ANQGSEA. Trimming pared 6 bases from V and 5 bases from J, leaving 12 bases between. The CDR3 length is 12 residues. This CDR3 is CSVNLGGDTQYF. As DNA, the CDR3 is TGCAGCGTCAATCTAGGGGGAGATACGCAGTATTTT.

This rearrangement joins TRBV3-1 to TRBJ1-2; D gene unclear. The V and J ends lost 2 bases and 0 bases respectively, with 10 bases between them. The CDR3 has 15 amino acids. Germline CDR1 is LGHDT and CDR2 is YNNKEL (reference sequence). DNA for the CDR3: TGTGCCAGCAGCCAACAGAAGGGTCCTAACTATGGCTACACCTTC. Protein product: CASSQQKGPNYGYTF.

This chain joins TRBV7-2 and TRBJ1-5; a weak D match, TRBD1 (6 bases). The length of the CDR3 is 15 residues. Trimming pared 6 bases from V and 3 bases from J, leaving 15 bases between. Germline V gene sequence: CDR1 SGHTA, CDR2 FQGNSA. The CDR3 here is CASRARDTDNQPQHF. The CDR3 bases are TGTGCCAGCAGGGCCCGGGACACGGACAATCAGCCCCAGCATTTT. Based on the CDR3 plus reference TRBV7-2 and TRBJ1-5, the full variable domain is GAGVSQSPSNKVTEKGKDVELRCDPISGHTALYWYRQSLGQGLEFLIYFQGNSAPDKSGLPSDRFSAERTGGSVSTLTIQRTQQEDSAVYLCASRARDTDNQPQHFGDGTRLSIL.

This clonotype has more than one count but fewer than ten. The chain is built from TRBV11-1 and TRBJ2-1, with 8 positions matching TRBD2. CDR1 and CDR2 (germline): SGHAT, FQDESV (reference sequence). V shed 3 bases and J 10 bases; nucleotides not matched to a gene: 2. This CDR3 has 12 residues. The CDR3 DNA sequence: TGTGCCAGCAGCTTGCGGGAGGCCGAGCAGTTCTTC. Encoded protein: CASSLREAEQFF.

This clonotype appeared once. This rearrangement joins TRBV2 to TRBJ2-1, with 10 bases that match TRBD2. The V gene's germline CDR1 is SNHLY and CDR2 FYNNEI. The V segment lost 5 bases and the J segment 7 bases; nucleotides outside the gene matches: 20. This CDR3 has 19 amino acids. In DNA, the CDR3 is TGTGCCAGCAGTTTTTTCAGACTAGCGGGCCCCTCCGGGGGGAATGAGCAGTTCTTC. It codes for CASSFFRLAGPSGGNEQFF.

The chain couples TRBV20-1 to TRBJ2-5; D is possibly TRBD1 (6 bases). V lost 3 bases and J lost 0, with 8 bases in between. The CDR3 runs 13 residues. The germline V gene encodes CDR1 DFQATT and CDR2 SNEGSKA (reference sequence). CDR3 sequence: CSARGTNQETQYF. The CDR3 DNA reads TGCAGTGCTAGGGGGACAAACCAAGAGACCCAGTACTTC.

The chain joins TRBV11-2 to TRBJ2-5; D might be TRBD2 (5 bases). Trimming left V 2 bases short and J 6 bases short, with 16 bases between. The CDR3 spans 15 residues. Germline values: CDR1 SGHAT, CDR2 FQNNGV. The CDR3 bases are TGTGCCAGCAGCTTACTTGATTCCGGGATAAAGACCCAGTACTTC. Encoded protein: CASSLLDSGIKTQYF.

Concerning this clonotype: Its ends do not fully match the called genes, so a read error is possible. The chain combines TRBV7-7 with TRBJ2-5; D ambiguous. There are 13 residues in the CDR3. The germline gives CDR1 SSHAT, CDR2 FNYEAQ (reference sequence). Here the CDR3 DNA reads TGTGCTAGCAGCACCGGACCACAAGAGACCCAGTACTTC. It translates to CASSTGPQETQYF.

This clonotype turned up a few times. This rearrangement joins TRBV19 to TRBJ2-1; the match to TRBD2 covers 7 bases. V shed 4 bases, J shed 0 bases, and the junction held 6 bases outside the gene matches. The CDR3 consists of 16 residues. Germline V gene data show CDR1 as LNHDA and CDR2 as SQIVND (reference sequence). The chain's CDR3 is CASSREGVTSYNEQFF. The CDR3 DNA sequence: TGTGCCAGTAGTAGGGAGGGAGTTACCTCCTACAATGAGCAGTTCTTC.

The rearrangement joins TRBV28 to TRBJ1-6; possibly TRBD1 for D (6 bases). V gave up 2 bases and J gave up 8 bases, with 16 bases separating them. Germline V gene sequence: CDR1 MDHEN, CDR2 SYDVKM. CDR3 length: 16 residues. CDR3 coding DNA: TGTGCCAGCAGTTTAACACAGGGCTTGGGTGATTCACCCCTCCACTTT. It translates to CASSLTQGLGDSPLHF.